The clone carrying this T cell receptor beta chain was recorded only once. Original handling: Counts of nucleated cells, estimated from reference gene primer amplification, were obtained. Generated by immunoSEQ multiplex PCR, the TCRdb table keeps only in-frame clones and is missing some. That table is the source of V, J and clone size, and D and trimming were worked out from the DNA. In the table there are fewer than 500,000 clones, roughly 89% of which are singletons. The data belong to a study of blood T cell repertoires in COVID-19. At the level of the study: From the United States, Italy and Spain came samples of acute and convalescent COVID-19. From T cells, B-cell-depleted T cells, or PBMCs came the material, which was cDNA or gDNA.

Sequenced sample: peripheral blood. The receptor was isolated from a woman aged 25 to 39 with acute or convalescent COVID-19.

The CDR3 protein is CASSSLVSRDTQYF. CDR3 bases: TGTGCCAGCAGTTCCCTAGTCAGCCGAGATACGCAGTATTTT. V gene TRBV6-2 or TRBV6-3 combines with J gene TRBJ2-3; D is undetermined. The CDR3 sequence is 14 residues long. Germline V gives CDR1 MNHEY, CDR2 SVGEGT. V was cut by 4 bases and J by 5 bases, with 13 bases left in between.